Listed here are 9 T cell receptor beta chains from one sample, sequenced in a study of blood T cell repertoires in COVID-19. Method: immunoSEQ multiplex PCR; TCRdb's copy keeps in-frame clones and lacks some. The sample includes 160,000 or so clones, 81% of them seen just once. Sequenced: peripheral blood. These receptor sequences come from a man in his 60s with active or convalescent COVID-19.

In DNA form, the CDR3 reads TGTGCCAGCAGCCAAGATCGAGGGGGCATCTCCTACAATGAGCAGTTCTTC. Encoded protein: CASSQDRGGISYNEQFF. The chain links TRBV3-1 (or the pseudogene TRBV3-2) to TRBJ2-1, with 7 bases that match TRBD1. Trimming cost V 0 bases and J 0 bases; bases outside gene matches: 5. The CDR3 loop spans 17 amino acids. The germline CDR1 and CDR2 sequences are LGHDT and YNNKEL (reference sequence).

The V gene is TRBV11-2, the J gene TRBJ2-5; D gene uncertain. The ends were cut back, 5 bases at V and 5 bases at J, with 12 bases in the middle. CDR1 and CDR2 (germline): SGHAT, FQNNGV. The CDR3 runs 13 residues. CDR3 nucleotide sequence: TGTGCCAGCAGCCTTCGATGGCGGGAGACCCAGTACTTC. Its translation is CASSLRWRETQYF.

V usage is TRBV4-2 and J usage is TRBJ1-6; 8 bases map to TRBD1. The V gene's germline CDR1 is LGHNA and CDR2 YNFKEQ. Trimming cost V 2 bases and J 7 bases; bases outside gene matches: 10. The CDR3 has 17 residues. The CDR3 loop is CASSQSQGARDNSPLHF. The CDR3 DNA is TGTGCCAGCAGCCAAAGCCAGGGGGCCAGGGACAATTCACCCCTCCACTTT.

This clone was seen just once. The CDR3 spells CASSPVREAGELFF. DNA for the CDR3: TGTGCCAGCAGCCCCGTTAGGGAGGCCGGGGAGCTGTTTTTT. V is TRBV5-4 and J is TRBJ2-2; D possibly corresponds to TRBD2 (6 bases). The CDR3 extends over 14 amino acids. Per the germline V gene, CDR1 is SGHNT and CDR2 is YYREEE (reference sequence). Between the trimmed V and J ends, which lost 4 bases and 6 bases, there was a span of 13 bases.

Turning to this clone: Other DNA variants within this sample encode the same CDR3. The chain has TRBV6-5 and TRBJ1-5, with D maybe TRBD1 (5 bases). V was pared by 3 bases and J by 4 bases, with 7 bases between. This CDR3 comprises 13 residues. The germline V gene encodes CDR1 MNHEY and CDR2 SVGAGI. CDR3 amino acids: CASSYGGNQPQHF. As DNA, the CDR3 is TGTGCCAGCAGTTATGGGGGGAATCAGCCCCAGCATTTT.

The V and J genes are TRBV19 and TRBJ2-2; TRBD2 matches 13 bases. This CDR3 has 16 residues. Germline values: CDR1 LNHDA, CDR2 SQIVND (reference sequence). Trimming removed 7 bases from V and 3 bases from J; junction bases left unmatched: 5. CDR3 nucleotide sequence: TGTGCCAGTAATAGACTAGCGGGAGGCTACACCGGGGAGCTGTTTTTT. Amino acid sequence: CASNRLAGGYTGELFF.

The chain uses TRBV6-5 and TRBJ2-5; 9 nucleotides line up with TRBD1. Germline V gene sequence: CDR1 MNHEY, CDR2 SVGAGI. The CDR3 runs 15 residues. Unmatched junction bases numbered 8, after V lost 5 bases and J lost 4 bases. The CDR3: CASSKGQGWGETQYF. Here the CDR3 DNA reads TGTGCCAGCAGTAAGGGACAGGGCTGGGGAGAGACCCAGTACTTC.

The V call is TRBV5-6, the J call TRBJ1-2; 11 bases are a match to TRBD1. The junction had 5 bases not matched to a gene; V was cut back by 3 bases and J by 4 bases. CDR3 length: 15 amino acids. Germline V gene lookup returns CDR1 SGHDT and CDR2 YYEEEE. The CDR3 is CASSSGTGGIYGYTF. CDR3 coding DNA: TGTGCCAGCAGCTCCGGGACAGGGGGAATCTATGGCTACACCTTC.

This clone was observed once. The chain is built from TRBV5-1 and TRBJ2-7; tentative D call: TRBD1 (6 bases). This CDR3 is built from 14 residues. Trimming stripped 0 bases from V and 5 bases from J, with 12 bases between. CDR1 is SGHRS, CDR2 YFSETQ, per germline. The CDR3 is CASSLATGSHEQYF. The CDR3 bases are TGCGCCAGCAGCTTGGCCACAGGGTCCCACGAGCAGTACTTC.